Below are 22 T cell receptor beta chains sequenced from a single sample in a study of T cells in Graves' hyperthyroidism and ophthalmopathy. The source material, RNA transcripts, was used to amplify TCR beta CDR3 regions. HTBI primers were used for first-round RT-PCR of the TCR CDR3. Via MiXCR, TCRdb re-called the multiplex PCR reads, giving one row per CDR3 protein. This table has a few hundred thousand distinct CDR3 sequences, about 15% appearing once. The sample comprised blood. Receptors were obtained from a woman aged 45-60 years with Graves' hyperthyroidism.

DNA of the CDR3: TGTGCCAGCAGCCCCGGGACTAGCGGGAATATAGCTTGGCAAGAGACCCAGTACTTC. Amino acid sequence: CASSPGTSGNIAWQETQYF. The chain joins TRBV3-1 to TRBJ2-5; 13 bases are shared with TRBD2. V shed 4 bases and J 2 bases; nucleotides not matched to a gene: 13. The CDR3 spans 19 residues. CDR1 and CDR2 (germline): LGHDT, YNNKEL (reference sequence).

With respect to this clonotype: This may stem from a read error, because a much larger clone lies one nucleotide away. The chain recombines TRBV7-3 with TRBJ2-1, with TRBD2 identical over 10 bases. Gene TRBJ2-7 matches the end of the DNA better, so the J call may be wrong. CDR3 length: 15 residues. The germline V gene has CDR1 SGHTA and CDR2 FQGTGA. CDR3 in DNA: TGTGCCAGCAGCTCTAGCGGGAGTGGGAGTAATGAGCAGTACTTC. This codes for CASSSSGSGSNEQYF.

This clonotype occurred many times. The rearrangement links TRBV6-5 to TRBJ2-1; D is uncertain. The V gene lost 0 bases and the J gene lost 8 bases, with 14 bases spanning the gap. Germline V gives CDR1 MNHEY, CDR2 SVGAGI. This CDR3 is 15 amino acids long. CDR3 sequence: CASSYSGPSWDEQFF. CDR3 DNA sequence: TGTGCCAGCAGTTACTCGGGCCCCAGTTGGGATGAGCAGTTCTTC.

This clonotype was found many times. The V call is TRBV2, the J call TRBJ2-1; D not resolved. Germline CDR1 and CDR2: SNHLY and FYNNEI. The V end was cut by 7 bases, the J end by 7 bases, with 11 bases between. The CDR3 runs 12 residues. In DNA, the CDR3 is TGTGCCAGCACGAGAATGGGAAATGAGCAGTTCTTC. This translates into CASTRMGNEQFF.

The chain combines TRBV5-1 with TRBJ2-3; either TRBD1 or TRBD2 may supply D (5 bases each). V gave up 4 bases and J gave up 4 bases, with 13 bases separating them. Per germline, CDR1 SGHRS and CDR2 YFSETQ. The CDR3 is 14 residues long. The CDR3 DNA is TGCGCCAGCAGCGGGGGTAGCTCGGCAGATACGCAGTATTTT. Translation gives CASSGGSSADTQYF.

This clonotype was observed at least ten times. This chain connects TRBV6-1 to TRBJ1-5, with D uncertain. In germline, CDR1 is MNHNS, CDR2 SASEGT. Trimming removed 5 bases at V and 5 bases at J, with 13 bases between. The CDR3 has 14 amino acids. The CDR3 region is CASSLADEDQPQHF. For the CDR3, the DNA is TGTGCCAGCAGTCTGGCAGACGAAGATCAGCCCCAGCATTTT.

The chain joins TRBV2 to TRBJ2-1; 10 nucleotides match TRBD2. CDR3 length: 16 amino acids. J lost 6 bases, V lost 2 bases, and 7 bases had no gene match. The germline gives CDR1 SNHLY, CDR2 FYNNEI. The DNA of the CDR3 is TGTGCCAGCAGTGAATGGCTAGCGGGAGTGGGCAATGAGCAGTTCTTC. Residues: CASSEWLAGVGNEQFF.

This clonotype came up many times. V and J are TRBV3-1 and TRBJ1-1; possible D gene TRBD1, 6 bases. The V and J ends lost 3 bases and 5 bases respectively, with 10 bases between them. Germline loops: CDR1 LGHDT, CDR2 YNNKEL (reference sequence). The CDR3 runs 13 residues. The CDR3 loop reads CASSQGAGTEAFF. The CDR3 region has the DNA TGTGCCAGCAGCCAGGGGGCTGGTACTGAAGCTTTCTTT.

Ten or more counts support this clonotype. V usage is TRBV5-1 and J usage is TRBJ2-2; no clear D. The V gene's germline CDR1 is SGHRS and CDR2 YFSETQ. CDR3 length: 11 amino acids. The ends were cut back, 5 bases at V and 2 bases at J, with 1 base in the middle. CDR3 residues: CASSNTGELFF. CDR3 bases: TGCGCCAGCAGTAACACCGGGGAGCTGTTTTTT.

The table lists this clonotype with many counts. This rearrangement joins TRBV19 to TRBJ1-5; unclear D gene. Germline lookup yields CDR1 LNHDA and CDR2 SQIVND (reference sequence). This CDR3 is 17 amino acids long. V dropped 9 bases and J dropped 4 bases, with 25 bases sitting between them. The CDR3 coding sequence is TGTGCCAGCGCGCCCCTGTTCCCGACGAATAGGAATCAGCCCCAGCATTTT. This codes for CASAPLFPTNRNQPQHF.

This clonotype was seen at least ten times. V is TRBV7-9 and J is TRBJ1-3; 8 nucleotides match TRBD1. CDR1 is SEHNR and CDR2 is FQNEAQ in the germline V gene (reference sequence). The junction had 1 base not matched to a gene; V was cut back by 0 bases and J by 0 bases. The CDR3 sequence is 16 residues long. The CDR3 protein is CASSLAGTGSGNTIYF. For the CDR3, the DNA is TGTGCCAGCAGCTTAGCGGGGACAGGCTCTGGAAACACCATATATTTT. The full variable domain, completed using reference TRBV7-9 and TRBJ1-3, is DTGVSQNPRHKITKRGQNVTFRCDPISEHNRLYWYRQTLGQGPEFLTYFQNEAQLEKSRLLSDRFSAERPKGSFSTLEIQRTEQGDSAMYLCASSLAGTGSGNTIYFGEGSWLTVV.

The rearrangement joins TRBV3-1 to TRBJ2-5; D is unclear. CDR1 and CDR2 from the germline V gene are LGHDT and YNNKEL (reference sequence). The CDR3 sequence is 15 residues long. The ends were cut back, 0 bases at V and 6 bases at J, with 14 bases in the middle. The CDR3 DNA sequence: TGTGCCAGCAGCCAAGATATTCAGGAAATAAAGACCCAGTACTTC. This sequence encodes CASSQDIQEIKTQYF.

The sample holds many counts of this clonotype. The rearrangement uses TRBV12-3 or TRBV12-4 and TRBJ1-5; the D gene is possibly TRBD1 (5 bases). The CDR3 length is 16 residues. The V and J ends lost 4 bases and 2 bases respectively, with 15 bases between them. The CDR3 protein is CASSSSRVLGNQPQHF. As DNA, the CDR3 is TGTGCCAGCAGTTCAAGCAGGGTTTTGGGCAATCAGCCCCAGCATTTT.

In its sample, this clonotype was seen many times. The CDR3 is CASSPPGLTYEQYF. CDR3 sequence (DNA): TGTGCCAGCAGCCCGCCAGGGTTAACCTACGAGCAGTACTTC. The rearrangement links TRBV7-2 to TRBJ2-7; tentatively, D is TRBD1 (5 bases). The germline V and J ends were trimmed by 5 bases and 2 bases, with 13 bases remaining between them. The CDR3 totals 14 residues. Looked up from germline, CDR1 is SGHTA and CDR2 is FQGNSA.

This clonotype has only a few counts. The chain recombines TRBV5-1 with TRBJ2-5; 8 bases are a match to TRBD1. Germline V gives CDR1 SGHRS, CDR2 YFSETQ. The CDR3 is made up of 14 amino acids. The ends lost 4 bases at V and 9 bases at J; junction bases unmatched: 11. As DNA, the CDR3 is TGCGCCAGCAGCCAACCTGTGACAGGGGCCTCCCAGTACTTC. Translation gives CASSQPVTGASQYF.

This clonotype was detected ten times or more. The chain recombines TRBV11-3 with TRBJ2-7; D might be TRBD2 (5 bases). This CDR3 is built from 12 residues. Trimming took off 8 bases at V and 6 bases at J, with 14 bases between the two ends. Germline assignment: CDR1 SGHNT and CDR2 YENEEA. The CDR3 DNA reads TGTGCCAGCGGTACTAGAGACGGCGAGCAGTACTTC. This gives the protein CASGTRDGEQYF.

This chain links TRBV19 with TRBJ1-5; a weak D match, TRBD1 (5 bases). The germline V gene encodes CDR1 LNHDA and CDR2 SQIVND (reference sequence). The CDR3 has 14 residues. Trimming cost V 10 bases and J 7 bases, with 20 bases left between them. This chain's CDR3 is CATDSGGSGQPQHF. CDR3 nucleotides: TGTGCCACGGACTCCGGGGGGTCCGGACAGCCCCAGCATTTT.

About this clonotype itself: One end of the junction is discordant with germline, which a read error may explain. CDR3: CASSSQLAGFYNEQFF. The CDR3 DNA reads as TGTGCTAGCAGCTCCCAACTAGCGGGATTCTACAATGAGCAGTTCTTC. V and J are TRBV7-7 and TRBJ2-1, with 10 bases identical to TRBD2. The CDR3 is 16 residues long. Germline assignment: CDR1 SSHAT and CDR2 FNYEAQ (reference sequence).

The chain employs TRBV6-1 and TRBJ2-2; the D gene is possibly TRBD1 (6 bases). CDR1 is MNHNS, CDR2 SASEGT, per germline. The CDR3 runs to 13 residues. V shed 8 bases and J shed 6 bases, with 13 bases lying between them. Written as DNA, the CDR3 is TGTGCCAGCCAGAGACAGGTTCCCGGGGAGCTGTTTTTT. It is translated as CASQRQVPGELFF.

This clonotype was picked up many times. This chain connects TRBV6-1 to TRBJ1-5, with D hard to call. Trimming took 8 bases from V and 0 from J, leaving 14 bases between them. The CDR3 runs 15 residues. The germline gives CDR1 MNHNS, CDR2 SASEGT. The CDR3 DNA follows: TGTGCCAGCGGAAGGTCCCTGGGTAGCAATCAGCCCCAGCATTTT. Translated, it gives CASGRSLGSNQPQHF.

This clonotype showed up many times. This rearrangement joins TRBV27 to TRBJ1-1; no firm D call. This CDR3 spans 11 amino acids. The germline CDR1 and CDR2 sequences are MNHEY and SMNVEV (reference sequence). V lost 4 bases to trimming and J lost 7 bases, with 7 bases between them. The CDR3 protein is CASSSMGEAFF. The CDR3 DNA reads TGTGCCAGCAGTTCCATGGGTGAAGCTTTCTTT.

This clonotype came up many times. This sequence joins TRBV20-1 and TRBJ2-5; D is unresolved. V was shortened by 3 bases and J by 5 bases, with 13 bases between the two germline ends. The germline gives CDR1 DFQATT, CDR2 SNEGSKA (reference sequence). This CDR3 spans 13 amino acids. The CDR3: CSARQLPGETQYF. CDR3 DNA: TGCAGTGCTAGGCAGTTGCCCGGGGAGACCCAGTACTTC.